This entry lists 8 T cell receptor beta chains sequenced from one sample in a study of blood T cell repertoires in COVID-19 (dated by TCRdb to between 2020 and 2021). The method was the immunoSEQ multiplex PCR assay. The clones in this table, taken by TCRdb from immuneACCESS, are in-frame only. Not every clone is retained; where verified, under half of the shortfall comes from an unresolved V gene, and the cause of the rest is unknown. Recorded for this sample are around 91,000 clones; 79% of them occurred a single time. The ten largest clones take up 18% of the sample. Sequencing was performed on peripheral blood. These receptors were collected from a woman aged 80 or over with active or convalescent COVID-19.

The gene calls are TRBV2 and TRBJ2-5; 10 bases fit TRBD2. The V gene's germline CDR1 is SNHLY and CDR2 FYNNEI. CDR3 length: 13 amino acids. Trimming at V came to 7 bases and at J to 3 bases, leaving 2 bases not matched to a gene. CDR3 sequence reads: CASTGLAEETQYF. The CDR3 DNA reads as TGTGCCAGCACTGGACTAGCGGAAGAGACCCAGTACTTC.

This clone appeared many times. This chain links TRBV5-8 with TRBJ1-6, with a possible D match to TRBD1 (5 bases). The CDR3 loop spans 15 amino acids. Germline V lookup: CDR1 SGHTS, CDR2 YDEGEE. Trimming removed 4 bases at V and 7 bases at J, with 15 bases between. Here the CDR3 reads CASSPKGQTNSPLHF. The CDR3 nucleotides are TGTGCCAGCAGCCCAAAGGGGCAGACGAATTCACCCCTCCACTTT.

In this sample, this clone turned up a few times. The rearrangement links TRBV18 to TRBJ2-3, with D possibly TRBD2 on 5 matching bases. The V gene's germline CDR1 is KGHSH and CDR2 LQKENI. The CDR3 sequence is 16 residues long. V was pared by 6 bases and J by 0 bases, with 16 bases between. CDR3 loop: CASSELGRKSTDTQYF. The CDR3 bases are TGTGCCAGCTCGGAACTAGGGCGTAAAAGCACAGATACGCAGTATTTT.

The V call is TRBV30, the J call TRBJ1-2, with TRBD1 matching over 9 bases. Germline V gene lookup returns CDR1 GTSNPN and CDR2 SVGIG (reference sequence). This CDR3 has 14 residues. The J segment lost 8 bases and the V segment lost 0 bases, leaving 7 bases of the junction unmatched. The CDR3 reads CAWSVLGTGTGYTF. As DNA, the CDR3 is TGTGCCTGGAGTGTACTAGGGACAGGGACCGGCTACACCTTC.

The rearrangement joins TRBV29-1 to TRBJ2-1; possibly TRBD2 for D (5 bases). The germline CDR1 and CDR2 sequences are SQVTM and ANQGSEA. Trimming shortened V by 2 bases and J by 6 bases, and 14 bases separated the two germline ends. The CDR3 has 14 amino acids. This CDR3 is CSVERFPRVNEQFF. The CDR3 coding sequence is TGCAGCGTTGAAAGGTTCCCGAGGGTCAATGAGCAGTTCTTC.

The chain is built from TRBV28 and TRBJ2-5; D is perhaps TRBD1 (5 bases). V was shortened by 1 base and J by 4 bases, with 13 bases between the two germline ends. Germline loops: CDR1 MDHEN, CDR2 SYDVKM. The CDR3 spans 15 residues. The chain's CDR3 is CASSLLGRVGETQYF. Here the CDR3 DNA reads TGTGCCAGCAGTTTATTAGGCAGGGTAGGAGAGACCCAGTACTTC.

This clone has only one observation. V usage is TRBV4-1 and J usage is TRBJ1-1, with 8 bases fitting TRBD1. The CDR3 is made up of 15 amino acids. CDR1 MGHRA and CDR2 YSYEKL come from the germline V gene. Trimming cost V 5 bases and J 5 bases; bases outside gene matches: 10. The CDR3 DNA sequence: TGCGCCAGCAGCGCTCCGGACAGGGCAAGGACTGAAGCTTTCTTT. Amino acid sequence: CASSAPDRARTEAFF.

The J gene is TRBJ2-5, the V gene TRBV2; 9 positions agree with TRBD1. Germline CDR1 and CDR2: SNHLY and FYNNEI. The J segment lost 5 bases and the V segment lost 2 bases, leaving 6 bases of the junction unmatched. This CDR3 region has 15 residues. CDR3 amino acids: CASSERGQGYETQYF. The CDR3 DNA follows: TGTGCCAGCAGTGAACGGGGACAGGGTTACGAGACCCAGTACTTC.